The 4 T cell receptor beta chains below come from one sample, sequenced in a study of T cells after yellow fever vaccination (dated by TCRdb to the late 2010s). The library was obtained by 5' RACE. This sample was sequenced with an Illumina HiSeq 2500. The raw public data were reprocessed by TCRdb itself: fastp quality trimming at Q25, MiXCR clonotype calling, in-frame beta chains only. Records with the same CDR3 protein are collapsed into one entry carrying the most frequent genes and DNA. The sample table holds roughly 310,000 distinct CDR3 sequences, of which more than 8.5% were seen once. Roughly 18% of the sample goes to the ten largest clones. Per the publication, the treatment or condition label means: live attenuated yellow fever vaccine strain. Sequencing was performed on PBMCs, taken on the day of the first yellow fever vaccination. These receptors originate from a man between 18 and 29 years old who received the YFV17D yellow fever vaccine.

There are a few counts of this clonotype. V gene TRBV7-9 combines with J gene TRBJ1-6; D is unresolved. The CDR3 spans 14 residues. CDR1 SEHNR and CDR2 FQNEAQ come from the germline V gene (reference sequence). Trimming removed 5 bases from V and 7 bases from J, with 12 bases in between. The CDR3 spells CASSAILGNSPLHF. The CDR3 DNA sequence: TGTGCCAGCAGCGCGATCCTAGGAAATTCACCCCTCCACTTT.

The J gene is TRBJ2-3, the V gene TRBV29-1; D gene unclear. There are 15 residues in the CDR3. Trimming took off 8 bases at V and 2 bases at J, with 20 bases between the two ends. Germline V gene sequence: CDR1 SQVTM, CDR2 ANQGSEA. CDR3 DNA sequence: TGCAGCACTGACCCGGGTCCGTCTGCCACAGATACGCAGTATTTT. Its translation: CSTDPGPSATDTQYF.

The rearrangement links TRBV5-5 to TRBJ1-2; no definite D call. The germline CDR1 and CDR2 sequences are SGHKS and YYEKEE (reference sequence). V gave up 4 bases and J gave up 2 bases, with 12 bases separating them. CDR3 length: 14 residues. The CDR3 is CASSPAGENYGYTF. In nucleotides, the CDR3 is TGTGCCAGCAGCCCTGCCGGGGAGAACTATGGCTACACCTTC.

This clonotype occurred a few times. This chain joins TRBV5-1 and TRBJ1-2; D call uncertain. The CDR3 consists of 12 residues. Trimming stripped 4 bases from V and 6 bases from J, with 10 bases between. The germline CDR1 and CDR2 sequences are SGHRS and YFSETQ. CDR3: CASSPDGNGYTF. The CDR3 coding sequence is TGCGCCAGCAGCCCGGACGGCAATGGCTACACCTTC. The full variable domain, in which reference TRBV5-1 and TRBJ1-2 provide the parts outside the CDR3, is KAGVTQTPRYLIKTRGQQVTLSCSPISGHRSVSWYQQTPGQGLQFLFEYFSETQRNKGNFPGRFSGRQFSNSRSEMNVSTLELGDSALYLCASSPDGNGYTFGSGTRLTVV.